This entry features one T cell receptor beta chain sequence. The data belong to a study of blood T cell repertoires in COVID-19. Study context: There were acute and convalescent COVID-19 samples, and they came from the United States, Italy and Spain. Sources were T cells, B-cell-depleted T cells, or PBMCs; the material itself was cDNA or gDNA.

With 6 bases removed from V and 5 bases from J, the gap between germline ends came to 14 bases. CDR1 and CDR2 (germline): SGHNT, YYREEE (reference sequence). The length of the CDR3 is 13 residues. TCRdb keeps only in-frame clones here, not all; method: immunoSEQ multiplex PCR. The profile shows around 75,000 clones, about 90% of them singletons. The sequencing sample was made of peripheral blood. This TCR was sampled from a man aged 50-60 years with acute or convalescent COVID-19. This rearrangement joins TRBV5-4 to TRBJ2-5; D is unclear. The CDR3 protein is CASKVSGRETQYF. As DNA, the CDR3 is TGTGCCAGCAAGGTTTCAGGCAGGGAGACCCAGTACTTC.